What follows are 5 T cell receptor beta chains derived from one specimen sequenced in a study of blood T cell repertoires in COVID-19. Assay: immunoSEQ multiplex PCR; the TCRdb copy retains only in-frame clones and omits some. The table includes approximately 240,000 clones, 83% detected once. Sequencing was performed on peripheral blood. These receptor sequences come from a human donor in a cohort sampled during active COVID-19.

V and J are TRBV9 and TRBJ2-5; 10 nucleotides match TRBD2. The V and J ends lost 3 bases and 5 bases, in that order; junction bases with no gene match: 10. The CDR3 extends over 16 amino acids. Germline CDR1 reads SGDLS; CDR2 reads YYNGEE. The CDR3 here is CASSALLAGVRETQYF. CDR3 DNA: TGTGCCAGCAGCGCCCTCCTAGCGGGGGTGCGGGAGACCCAGTACTTC.

V is TRBV5-1 and J is TRBJ2-1; D possibly corresponds to TRBD2 (6 bases). CDR1 and CDR2 from the germline V gene are SGHRS and YFSETQ. The CDR3 runs 15 residues. V was clipped by 0 bases and J by 8 bases, with 15 bases between them. The CDR3 reads CASSLELASLDEQFF. The CDR3 DNA sequence: TGCGCCAGCAGCTTGGAACTAGCCTCTTTGGATGAGCAGTTCTTC.

In its sample, this clone was seen once. The J gene is TRBJ1-1, the V gene TRBV30; 7 nucleotides line up with TRBD1. V lost 8 bases and J lost 3; bases outside the gene matches: 6. CDR1 is GTSNPN and CDR2 is SVGIG in the germline V gene (reference sequence). The CDR3 totals 12 residues. The chain's CDR3 is CARQGKDTEAFF. CDR3 bases: TGTGCCAGACAGGGTAAGGACACTGAAGCTTTCTTT.

V gene TRBV11-2 combines with J gene TRBJ2-1; D possibly corresponds to TRBD1 (5 bases). Germline CDR1 and CDR2: SGHAT and FQNNGV. The ends were cut back, 5 bases at V and 2 bases at J, with 10 bases in the middle. The CDR3 contains 14 residues. The CDR3 spells CASSPGAAYNEQFF. The CDR3 DNA reads TGTGCCAGCAGCCCTGGGGCCGCCTACAATGAGCAGTTCTTC. Filled out from reference TRBV11-2 and TRBJ2-1, the complete variable domain reads EAGVAQSPRYKIIEKRQSVAFWCNPISGHATLYWYQQILGQGPKLLIQFQNNGVVDDSQLPKDRFSAERLKGVDSTLKIQPAKLEDSAVYLCASSPGAAYNEQFFGPGTRLTVL.

The V and J genes are TRBV15 and TRBJ2-7, with 10 bases lining up with TRBD1. The CDR3 is made up of 15 amino acids. Germline V gene lookup returns CDR1 LNHNV and CDR2 YYDKDF (reference sequence). V shed 0 bases and J 4 bases; nucleotides not matched to a gene: 3. This chain's CDR3 is CATSREDRGLYEQYF. The DNA of the CDR3 is TGTGCCACCAGCAGAGAAGACAGGGGGCTTTACGAGCAGTACTTC.